This T cell receptor beta chain was found in a study of blood T cell repertoires in COVID-19. Looking at the study overall: COVID-19 samples collected from the United States, Italy and Spain covered acute and convalescent phases. In each case, the material was cDNA or gDNA derived from T cells, B-cell-depleted T cells, or PBMCs.

In the original analysis: Scientists estimated how many nucleated cells there were by amplifying reference gene primers. Clones were read by immunoSEQ multiplex PCR, and TCRdb kept only the in-frame ones, dropping some. For V, J and clone size, that table is used; D and trimming come from the DNA. Of roughly 38,000 clones listed, about 86% are singletons. From germline, CDR1 is LGHNA and CDR2 YNFKEQ. V lost 0 bases and J lost 3, with 9 bases in between. The CDR3 contains 15 residues. The gene calls are TRBV4-2 and TRBJ1-5; D not certain. This sequence was found in a man aged 70 or older with acute or convalescent COVID-19. The sample consisted of peripheral blood. This chain's CDR3 is CASSQDEGPNQPQHF. The DNA for the CDR3 is TGTGCCAGCAGCCAAGATGAGGGCCCCAATCAGCCCCAGCATTTT.